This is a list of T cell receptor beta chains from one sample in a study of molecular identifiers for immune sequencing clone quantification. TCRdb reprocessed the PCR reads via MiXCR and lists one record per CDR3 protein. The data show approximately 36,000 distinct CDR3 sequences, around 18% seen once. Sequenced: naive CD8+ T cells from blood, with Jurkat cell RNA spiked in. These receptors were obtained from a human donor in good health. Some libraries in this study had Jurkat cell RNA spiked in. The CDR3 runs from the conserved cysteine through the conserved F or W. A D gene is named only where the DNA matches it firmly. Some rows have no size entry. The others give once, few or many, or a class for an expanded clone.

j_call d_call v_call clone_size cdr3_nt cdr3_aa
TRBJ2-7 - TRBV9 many TGTGCCAGCAGCGTAGCGGCGGAGTCCCCCTACGAGCAGTACTTC CASSVAAESPYEQYF
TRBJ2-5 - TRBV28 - TGTGCCAGCAGTTTGAGGGGGGCGCGAGGACAAGAGACCCAGTACTTC CASSLRGARGQETQYF
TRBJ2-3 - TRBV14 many TGTGCCAGCAGCCAAGGATGGACCCTCACAGATACGCAGTATTTT CASSQGWTLTDTQYF
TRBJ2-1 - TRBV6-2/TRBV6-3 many TGTGCCAGCAACGTGGTGGGGAATGAGCAGTTCTTC CASNVVGNEQFF
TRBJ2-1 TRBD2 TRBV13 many TGTGCCAGCAGCTTAGGGGGCGGGAGATCGTATGAGCAGTTCTTC CASSLGGGRSYEQFF
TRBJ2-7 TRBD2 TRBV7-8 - TGTGCCAGCAGACCCCGGGGAGCGGGATTCGACGAGCAGTACTTC CASRPRGAGFDEQYF
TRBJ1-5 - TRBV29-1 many TGCAGCGTTGAGGCAGACGGGCCCTTTCAGCCCCAGCATTTT CSVEADGPFQPQHF
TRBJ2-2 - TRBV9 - TGTGCCAGCGGCCCTCCCCAATCCGGGGAGCTGTTTTTT CASGPPQSGELFF
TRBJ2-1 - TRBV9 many TGTGCCAGCAGCGTAACCAATGAGCAGTTCTTC CASSVTNEQFF
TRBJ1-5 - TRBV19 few TGTGCCAGTAGATGGGGTAGCAATCAGCCCCAGCATTTT CASRWGSNQPQHF
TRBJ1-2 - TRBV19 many TGTGCCAGTAGAACCTGGACAGTTGGCTACACCTTC CASRTWTVGYTF
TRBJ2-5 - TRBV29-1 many TGCAGCGTTGATCAGGGCCCCGAGACCCAGTACTTC CSVDQGPETQYF
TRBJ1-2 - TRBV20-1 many TGCAGTGCCCCCCTGACAGACCGGGGCTACACCTTC CSAPLTDRGYTF
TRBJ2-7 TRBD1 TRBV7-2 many TGTGCCAGCAGCTTAGCGGGGGACAGCTACGAGCAGTACTTC CASSLAGDSYEQYF
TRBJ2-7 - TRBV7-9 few TGTGCCAGCAGCTTAGGGGGGGCGGACGAGCAGTACTTC CASSLGGADEQYF
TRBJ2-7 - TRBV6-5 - TGTGCCAGCAAGCCGGGACAAAGCTCCTACGAGCAGTACTTC CASKPGQSSYEQYF